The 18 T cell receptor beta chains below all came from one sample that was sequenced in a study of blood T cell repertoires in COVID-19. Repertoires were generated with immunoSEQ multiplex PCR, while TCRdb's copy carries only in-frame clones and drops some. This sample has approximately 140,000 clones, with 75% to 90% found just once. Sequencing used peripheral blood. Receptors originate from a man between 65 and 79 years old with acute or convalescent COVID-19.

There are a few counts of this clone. DNA of the CDR3: TGTGCCAGCAGCTACACAGATACGCAGTATTTT. Translation gives CASSYTDTQYF. V usage is TRBV2 and J usage is TRBJ2-3; D gene uncertain. There are 11 residues in the CDR3. Trimming shortened V by 6 bases and J by 2 bases, and 3 bases separated the two germline ends. CDR1 SNHLY and CDR2 FYNNEI come from the germline V gene.

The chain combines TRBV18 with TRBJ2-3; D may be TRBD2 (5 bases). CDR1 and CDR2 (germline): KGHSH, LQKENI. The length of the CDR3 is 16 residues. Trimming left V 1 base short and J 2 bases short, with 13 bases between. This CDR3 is CASSPLSGRDTDTQYF. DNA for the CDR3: TGTGCCAGCTCACCACTTTCAGGACGGGACACAGATACGCAGTATTTT.

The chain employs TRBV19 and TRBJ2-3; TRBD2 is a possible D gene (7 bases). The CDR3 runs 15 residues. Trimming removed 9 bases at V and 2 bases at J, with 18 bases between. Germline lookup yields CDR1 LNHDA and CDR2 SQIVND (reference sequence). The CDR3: CASRTRGSPTDTQYF. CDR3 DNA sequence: TGTGCCAGCAGGACTAGGGGGTCCCCCACAGATACGCAGTATTTT. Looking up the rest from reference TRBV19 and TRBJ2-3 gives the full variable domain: DGGITQSPKYLFRKEGQNVTLSCEQNLNHDAMYWYRQDPGQGLRLIYYSQIVNDFQKGDIAEGYSVSREKKESFPLTVTSAQKNPTAFYLCASRTRGSPTDTQYFGPGTRLTVL.

CDR3 loop: CASSRDMSYGYTF. CDR3 in DNA: TGTGCCAGCAGTCGAGATATGTCGTATGGCTACACCTTC. The rearrangement uses TRBV14 and TRBJ1-2; D unclear. This CDR3 is built from 13 residues. Trimming shortened V by 6 bases and J by 5 bases, and 13 bases separated the two germline ends. CDR1 is SGHDN, CDR2 FVKESK, per germline.

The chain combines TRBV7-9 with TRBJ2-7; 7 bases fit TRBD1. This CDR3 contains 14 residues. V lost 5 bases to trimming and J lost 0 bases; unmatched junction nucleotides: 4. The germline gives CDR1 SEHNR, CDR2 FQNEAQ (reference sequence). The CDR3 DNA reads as TGTGCCAGCAGCCAAGGACAGGACTCCTACGAGCAGTACTTC. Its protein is CASSQGQDSYEQYF.

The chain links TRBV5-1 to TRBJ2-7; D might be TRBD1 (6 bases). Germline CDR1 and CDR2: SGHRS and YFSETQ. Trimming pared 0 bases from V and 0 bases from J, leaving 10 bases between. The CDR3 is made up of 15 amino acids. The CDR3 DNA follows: TGCGCCAGCAGCTTGGGGGGGCTACCCTCCTACGAGCAGTACTTC. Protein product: CASSLGGLPSYEQYF.

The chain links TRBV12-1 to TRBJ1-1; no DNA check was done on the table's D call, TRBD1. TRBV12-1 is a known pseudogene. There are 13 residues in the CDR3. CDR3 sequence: CASLARMNTEAFF. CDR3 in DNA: TGTGCCAGCCTTGCCAGGATGAACACTGAAGCTTTCTTT.

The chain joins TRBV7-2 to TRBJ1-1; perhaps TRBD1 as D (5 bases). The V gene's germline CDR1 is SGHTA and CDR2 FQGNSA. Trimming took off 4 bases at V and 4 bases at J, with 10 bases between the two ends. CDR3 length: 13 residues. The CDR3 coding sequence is TGTGCCAGCAGCTCAAGACAGAGCACTGAAGCTTTCTTT. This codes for CASSSRQSTEAFF.

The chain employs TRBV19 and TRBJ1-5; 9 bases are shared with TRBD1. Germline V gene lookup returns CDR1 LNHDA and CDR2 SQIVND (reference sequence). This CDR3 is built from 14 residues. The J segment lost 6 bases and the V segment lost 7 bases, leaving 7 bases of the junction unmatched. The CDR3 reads CASTRDRVGQPQHF. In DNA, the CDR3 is TGTGCCAGTACCCGGGACAGGGTGGGTCAGCCCCAGCATTTT.

In nucleotides, the CDR3 is TGTGCCAGCAGCTTCGTCCCCGGGGAGCTGTTTTTT. As protein: CASSFVPGELFF. This rearrangement joins TRBV5-4 to TRBJ2-2; no definite D call. This CDR3 is built from 12 residues. Germline CDR1 reads SGHNT; CDR2 reads YYREEE (reference sequence). The V end lost 2 bases, the J end lost 6 bases, and 5 bases lay between the germline ends.

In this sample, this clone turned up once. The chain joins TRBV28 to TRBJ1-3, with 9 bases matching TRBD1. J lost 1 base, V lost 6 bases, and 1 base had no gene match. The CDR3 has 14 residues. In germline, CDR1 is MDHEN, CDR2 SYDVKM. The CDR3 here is CASRGTGSGNTIYF. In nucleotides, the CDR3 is TGTGCCAGCAGGGGGACAGGGTCTGGAAACACCATATATTTT.

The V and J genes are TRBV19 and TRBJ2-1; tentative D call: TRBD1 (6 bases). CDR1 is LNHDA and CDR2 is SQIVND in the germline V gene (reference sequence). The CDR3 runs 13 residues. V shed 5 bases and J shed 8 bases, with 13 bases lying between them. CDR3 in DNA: TGTGCCAGTAGTCCGCAGGGGCGGGATGAGCAGTTCTTC. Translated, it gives CASSPQGRDEQFF. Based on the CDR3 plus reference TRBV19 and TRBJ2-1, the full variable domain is DGGITQSPKYLFRKEGQNVTLSCEQNLNHDAMYWYRQDPGQGLRLIYYSQIVNDFQKGDIAEGYSVSREKKESFPLTVTSAQKNPTAFYLCASSPQGRDEQFFGPGTRLTVL.

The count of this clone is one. The CDR3 loop is CASSQDRFWQPQHF. The CDR3 nucleotides read TGCGCCAGCAGCCAAGATCGGTTTTGGCAGCCCCAGCATTTT. The rearrangement uses TRBV4-1 and TRBJ1-5, with D uncertain. Looked up from germline, CDR1 is MGHRA and CDR2 is YSYEKL. Between the trimmed V and J ends, which lost 0 bases and 7 bases, there was a span of 10 bases. The CDR3 runs 14 residues.

In nucleotides, the CDR3 is TGCGCCAGCAGCTTGGAAGGGGGCAGCTCCTACGAGCAGTACTTC. Its translation: CASSLEGGSSYEQYF. This chain links TRBV5-1 with TRBJ2-7; 7 positions match TRBD1. Germline V gene data show CDR1 as SGHRS and CDR2 as YFSETQ. The CDR3 totals 15 residues. The junction had 3 bases not matched to a gene; V was cut back by 0 bases and J by 0 bases.

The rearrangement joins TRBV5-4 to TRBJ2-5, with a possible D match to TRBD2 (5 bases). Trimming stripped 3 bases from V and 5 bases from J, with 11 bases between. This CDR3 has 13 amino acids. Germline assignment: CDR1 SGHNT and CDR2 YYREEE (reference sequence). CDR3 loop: CASSWKLGETQYF. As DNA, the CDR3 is TGTGCCAGCAGCTGGAAACTAGGGGAGACCCAGTACTTC. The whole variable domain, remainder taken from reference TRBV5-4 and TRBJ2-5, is ETGVTQSPTHLIKTRGQQVTLRCSSQSGHNTVSWYQQALGQGPQFIFQYYREEENGRGNFPPRFSGLQFPNYSSELNVNALELDDSALYLCASSWKLGETQYFGPGTRLLVL.

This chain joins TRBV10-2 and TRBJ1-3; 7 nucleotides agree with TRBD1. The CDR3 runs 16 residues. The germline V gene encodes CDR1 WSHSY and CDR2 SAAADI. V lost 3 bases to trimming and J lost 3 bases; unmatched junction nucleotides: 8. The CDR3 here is CASSDSGTVYGNTIYF. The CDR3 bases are TGCGCCAGCAGTGATTCCGGGACAGTGTATGGAAACACCATATATTTT.

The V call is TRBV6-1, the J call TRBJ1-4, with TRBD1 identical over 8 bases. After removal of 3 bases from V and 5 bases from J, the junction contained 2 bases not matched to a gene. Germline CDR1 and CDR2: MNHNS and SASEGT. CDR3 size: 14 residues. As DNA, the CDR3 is TGTGCCAGCAGTGATCGACAGGGGAATGAAAAACTGTTTTTT. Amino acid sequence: CASSDRQGNEKLFF.

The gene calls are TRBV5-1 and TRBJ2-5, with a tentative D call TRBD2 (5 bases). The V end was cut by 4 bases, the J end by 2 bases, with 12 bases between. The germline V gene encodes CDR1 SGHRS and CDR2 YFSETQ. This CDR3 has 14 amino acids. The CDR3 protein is CASSRGGEQETQYF. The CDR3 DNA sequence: TGCGCCAGCAGCCGGGGTGGGGAACAAGAGACCCAGTACTTC.